These 32 T cell receptor beta chains came from one sample sequenced in a study of T cell repertoires in cytomegalovirus infection. Via MiXCR, TCRdb re-called the reads, giving one row per CDR3 protein. The table shows about 450,000 distinct CDR3 sequences, with roughly a third occurring only once. Sequencing was carried out using PBMCs. These receptors were obtained from a human donor in good health (CMV status not recorded). Some clones in this sample may be carry-over from other donors' samples.

There are many counts of this clonotype. The V and J genes are TRBV4-3 and TRBJ2-1; 8 bases align to TRBD2. Germline assignment: CDR1 LGHNA and CDR2 YSLEER. CDR3 length: 16 amino acids. Germline trimming cut 0 bases from V and 3 bases from J; bases unmatched to any gene: 4. The CDR3 DNA reads TGCGCCAGCAGCCAAGACGTCAGCGGGGGCTACAATGAGCAGTTCTTC. It translates to CASSQDVSGGYNEQFF.

The table lists this clonotype with a few counts. The chain is built from TRBV20-1 and TRBJ2-7; the D gene is possibly TRBD2 (6 bases). This CDR3 contains 16 residues. The V end was cut by 4 bases, the J end by 2 bases, with 21 bases between. Germline lookup yields CDR1 DFQATT and CDR2 SNEGSKA (reference sequence). CDR3 DNA sequence: TGCAGTGCTACTAGCAACGCCGCCCCGGGGGCCTACGAGCAGTACTTC. Its protein is CSATSNAAPGAYEQYF.

The chain recombines TRBV5-1 with TRBJ2-1, with 8 nucleotides matching TRBD1. Germline CDR1 SGHRS, CDR2 YFSETQ. The V gene end was trimmed by 4 bases and the J gene end by 15 bases; junction bases not matched to a gene: 12. The CDR3 length is 13 residues. The CDR3 nucleotides read TGCGCCAGCAGCCAAATCCAGGACAGGGAGGCGTTCTTC. Protein product: CASSQIQDREAFF.

Only a few counts were recorded for this clonotype. The rearrangement joins TRBV7-2 to TRBJ1-5; a weak D match, TRBD1 (5 bases). Germline V gene sequence: CDR1 SGHTA, CDR2 FQGNSA. The CDR3 covers 15 residues. V was pared by 5 bases and J by 3 bases, with 14 bases between. Written as DNA, the CDR3 is TGTGCCAGCAGCCCCGGCGGGACCCACAATCAGCCCCAGCATTTT. It codes for CASSPGGTHNQPQHF.

This clonotype was seen more than once but under ten times. V gene TRBV6-1 combines with J gene TRBJ2-5; TRBD1 matches at 7 bases. In germline, CDR1 is MNHNS, CDR2 SASEGT. After removal of 6 bases from V and 1 base from J, the junction contained 8 bases not matched to a gene. The CDR3 is 15 residues long. The CDR3 loop reads CASRGDRKFQETQYF. The CDR3 nucleotides are TGTGCCAGCAGGGGGGACAGAAAGTTCCAAGAGACCCAGTACTTC.

This clonotype was seen many times. The V gene is TRBV7-8, the J gene TRBJ1-2; a weak D match, TRBD1 (6 bases). This CDR3 has 15 amino acids. The V and J ends lost 5 bases and 0 bases respectively, with 13 bases between them. Germline CDR1 and CDR2: SGHVS and FQNEAQ. CDR3 amino acids: CASSSRGQANYGYTF. The CDR3 nucleotides are TGTGCCAGCAGCAGCCGGGGACAAGCTAACTATGGCTACACCTTC.

This clonotype was detected ten times or more. The J gene is TRBJ1-3, the V gene TRBV7-8; 9 bases match TRBD1. The CDR3 has 15 residues. The trim removed 5 bases at V and 0 bases at J, leaving 2 bases unmatched. CDR1 and CDR2 (germline): SGHVS, FQNEAQ. The CDR3 loop reads CASSGTGSSGNTIYF. The DNA of the CDR3 is TGTGCCAGCAGCGGGACAGGGAGCTCTGGAAACACCATATATTTT. Combining the CDR3 with reference TRBV7-8 and TRBJ1-3 gives the whole variable domain GAGVSQSPRYKVAKRGQDVALRCDPISGHVSLFWYQQALGQGPEFLTYFQNEAQLDKSGLPSDRFFAERPEGSVSTLKIQRTQQEDSAVYLCASSGTGSSGNTIYFGEGSWLTVV.

The J gene is TRBJ2-5, the V gene TRBV12-3 or TRBV12-4; tentative D call: TRBD2 (6 bases). The CDR3 totals 12 residues. Trimming stripped 5 bases from V and 4 bases from J, with 8 bases between. The CDR3, as DNA: TGTGCCAGCAGTCGGGACTTAGAGACCCAGTACTTC. Protein product: CASSRDLETQYF.

This clonotype was recorded many times. This chain joins TRBV7-2 and TRBJ2-2; tentative D call: TRBD1 (5 bases). Germline-derived CDR1 and CDR2 are SGHTA and FQGNSA. This CDR3 spans 18 amino acids. The ends were cut back, 5 bases at V and 0 bases at J, with 19 bases in the middle. CDR3 sequence: CASSPPRLGPANTGELFF. The CDR3 DNA sequence: TGTGCCAGCAGCCCCCCCCGGTTGGGGCCCGCGAACACCGGGGAGCTGTTTTTT.

The chain links TRBV11-2 to TRBJ2-5, with 7 bases lining up with TRBD1. The CDR3 has 16 residues. Trimming took 8 bases from V and 0 from J; bases not matched to a gene: 12. Germline CDR1 is SGHAT and CDR2 is FQNNGV. CDR3 loop: CASREFSGTDQETQYF. DNA of the CDR3: TGTGCCAGCCGAGAGTTTTCCGGGACAGACCAAGAGACCCAGTACTTC.

To note about this clonotype: At one boundary the junction diverges from the germline segment, which might be a read error. The chain recombines TRBV5-1 with TRBJ1-1; D unresolved. Germline V gene lookup returns CDR1 SGHRS and CDR2 YFSETQ. This CDR3 has 11 amino acids. DNA for the CDR3: TGCGACAGCAGCTTGAATCTCCAAGCTTTCTTT. Amino acid sequence: CDSSLNLQAFF.

This clonotype was seen a few times. The CDR3: CASSPVGGGNQPQHF. CDR3 in DNA: TGTGCCAGCAGCCCCGTAGGGGGAGGCAATCAGCCCCAGCATTTT. The rearrangement links TRBV7-2 to TRBJ1-5; D may be TRBD1 (6 bases). Germline V lookup: CDR1 SGHTA, CDR2 FQGNSA. Trimming removed 5 bases from V and 2 bases from J, with 13 bases in between. The CDR3 loop spans 15 amino acids. The full variable domain, completed using reference TRBV7-2 and TRBJ1-5, is GAGVSQSPSNKVTEKGKDVELRCDPISGHTALYWYRQSLGQGLEFLIYFQGNSAPDKSGLPSDRFSAERTGGSVSTLTIQRTQQEDSAVYLCASSPVGGGNQPQHFGDGTRLSIL.

The chain employs TRBV19 and TRBJ1-1; the D is unclear. The length of the CDR3 is 15 residues. Germline-derived CDR1 and CDR2 are LNHDA and SQIVND (reference sequence). The germline V and J ends were trimmed by 0 bases and 5 bases, with 13 bases remaining between them. CDR3 sequence reads: CASSIELGALTEAFF. In nucleotides, the CDR3 is TGTGCCAGTAGTATAGAATTGGGAGCACTTACTGAAGCTTTCTTT.

The sample holds many counts of this clonotype. CDR3 nucleotides: TGTGCCAGCAGCACATCGCGGGGGGCCACCGGGGAGCTGTTTTTT. Encoded protein: CASSTSRGATGELFF. This sequence joins TRBV7-8 and TRBJ2-2; 8 nucleotides line up with TRBD2. J was trimmed by 4 bases and V by 5 bases; bases with no gene match: 6. Germline CDR1 and CDR2: SGHVS and FQNEAQ. The CDR3 extends over 15 amino acids.

This chain uses TRBV7-2 with TRBJ2-7, with 15 positions matching TRBD2. Trimming cost V 5 bases and J 4 bases; bases outside gene matches: 9. The CDR3 contains 17 residues. CDR1 and CDR2 from the germline V gene are SGHTA and FQGNSA. DNA of the CDR3: TGTGCCAGCAGCAGACGGGGACTAGCGGGGGGAGGGTACGAGCAGTACTTC. Protein sequence: CASSRRGLAGGGYEQYF.

This clonotype was seen many times. The chain uses TRBV7-9 and TRBJ1-2; D may be TRBD1 (6 bases). CDR3 length: 16 amino acids. V lost 1 base to trimming and J lost 4 bases, with 16 bases between them. Germline V lookup: CDR1 SEHNR, CDR2 FQNEAQ (reference sequence). The CDR3 region has the DNA TGTGCCAGCAGCTTAGAGCTCACAGGGTTAGGCTATGGCTACACCTTC. Its protein product is CASSLELTGLGYGYTF.

V usage is TRBV5-4 and J usage is TRBJ2-5; 8 bases fit TRBD1. The germline V gene has CDR1 SGHNT and CDR2 YYREEE (reference sequence). Unmatched junction bases numbered 4, after V lost 0 bases and J lost 3 bases. The CDR3 runs to 15 residues. This CDR3 reads CASSLGTGLEETQYF. In DNA, the CDR3 is TGTGCCAGCAGCTTGGGGACAGGGCTGGAAGAGACCCAGTACTTC.

The chain carries TRBV7-2 and TRBJ2-1, with D possibly TRBD2 on 6 matching bases. Between the trimmed V and J ends, which lost 5 bases and 2 bases, there was a span of 16 bases. CDR1 SGHTA and CDR2 FQGNSA come from the germline V gene. The CDR3 covers 16 residues. CDR3 nucleotide sequence: TGTGCCAGCAGCGCCCAGCCGGGACTTACCTACAATGAGCAGTTCTTC. Translated, it gives CASSAQPGLTYNEQFF.

The genes are TRBV15 and TRBJ2-2; no clear D. Looked up from germline, CDR1 is LNHNV and CDR2 is YYDKDF (reference sequence). V dropped 0 bases and J dropped 4 bases, with 3 bases sitting between them. CDR3 size: 13 residues. Here the CDR3 reads CATSRDATGELFF. CDR3 coding DNA: TGTGCCACCAGCAGAGATGCCACCGGGGAGCTGTTTTTT. Complete variable domain (other parts from reference TRBV15 and TRBJ2-2): DAMVIQNPRYQVTQFGKPVTLSCSQTLNHNVMYWYQQKSSQAPKLLFHYYDKDFNNEADTPDNFQSRRPNTSFCFLDIRSPGLGDTAMYLCATSRDATGELFFGEGSRLTVL.

The chain has TRBV29-1 and TRBJ1-2; 7 nucleotides agree with TRBD1. The ends lost 6 bases at V and 7 bases at J; junction bases unmatched: 8. Germline V gene lookup returns CDR1 SQVTM and CDR2 ANQGSEA. The CDR3 spans 12 residues. This chain's CDR3 is CSVVDREPGYTF. The CDR3 coding sequence is TGCAGCGTCGTTGACAGGGAACCTGGCTACACCTTC.

This chain connects TRBV27 to TRBJ2-2; 7 bases are shared with TRBD2. Germline lookup yields CDR1 MNHEY and CDR2 SMNVEV (reference sequence). The CDR3 sequence is 14 residues long. After removal of 6 bases from V and 3 bases from J, the junction contained 4 bases not matched to a gene. CDR3 in DNA: TGTGCCAGCAGGGTGCGGGGGTACACCGGGGAGCTGTTTTTT. The encoded protein is CASRVRGYTGELFF.

This clonotype was seen more than once but under ten times. The chain combines TRBV28 with TRBJ2-5; 12 bases agree with TRBD2. Germline CDR1 is MDHEN and CDR2 is SYDVKM. The J segment lost 7 bases and the V segment lost 6 bases, leaving 21 bases of the junction unmatched. The CDR3 has 19 residues. CDR3 sequence: CASSQTGLAGLVRSRTQYF. CDR3 bases: TGTGCCAGCAGCCAAACTGGACTAGCGGGGCTGGTTAGATCGCGGACCCAGTACTTC.

This chain joins TRBV6-5 and TRBJ1-2, with TRBD1 matching over 8 bases. The CDR3 consists of 15 residues. The V gene end was trimmed by 5 bases and the J gene end by 8 bases; junction bases not matched to a gene: 13. Germline CDR1 and CDR2: MNHEY and SVGAGI. The CDR3 here is CASSMGTGKLWGYTF. For the CDR3, the DNA is TGTGCCAGCAGTATGGGGACAGGAAAATTATGGGGCTACACCTTC.

On this clonotype: At one boundary the junction diverges from the germline segment, which might be a read error. The rearrangement uses TRBV6-1 and TRBJ1-2; D is possibly TRBD1 (5 bases). CDR1 and CDR2 (germline): MNHNS, SASEGT. The CDR3 has 13 residues. The CDR3 DNA reads as TGTGCCAGCTCCAATCAACGCCTAGGAACAGGCGCCTTC. Translation gives CASSNQRLGTGAF.

This clonotype has a count of ten or more. The V gene is TRBV7-2, the J gene TRBJ2-5, with 16 positions matching TRBD2. CDR1 is SGHTA, CDR2 FQGNSA, per germline. The V and J ends lost 8 bases and 4 bases, in that order; junction bases with no gene match: 10. CDR3 length equals 17 residues. CDR3 loop: CASATGLAGGPSETQYF. The DNA of the CDR3 is TGTGCCAGCGCAACGGGACTAGCGGGGGGGCCTTCAGAGACCCAGTACTTC.

Many counts were recorded for this clonotype. The chain combines TRBV6-5 with TRBJ1-5; D unresolved. Germline V gene sequence: CDR1 MNHEY, CDR2 SVGAGI. This CDR3 contains 15 residues. The V and J ends lost 6 bases and 0 bases respectively, with 12 bases between them. CDR3 sequence: CASSLMAYSNQPQHF. The CDR3 bases are TGTGCCAGCAGCCTAATGGCGTATAGCAATCAGCCCCAGCATTTT.

This clonotype has just a few counts. The chain couples TRBV7-2 to TRBJ1-4; the D gene is possibly TRBD1 (6 bases). CDR1 is SGHTA and CDR2 is FQGNSA in the germline V gene. V dropped 0 bases and J dropped 8 bases, with 10 bases sitting between them. The CDR3 has 14 amino acids. CDR3 in amino acids: CASSLATGHEKLFF. Here the CDR3 DNA reads TGTGCCAGCAGCTTAGCCACAGGGCACGAAAAACTGTTTTTT. The whole variable domain, filled in from reference TRBV7-2 and TRBJ1-4, reads GAGVSQSPSNKVTEKGKDVELRCDPISGHTALYWYRQSLGQGLEFLIYFQGNSAPDKSGLPSDRFSAERTGGSVSTLTIQRTQQEDSAVYLCASSLATGHEKLFFGSGTQLSVL.

The gene calls are TRBV12-3 or TRBV12-4 and TRBJ1-5; D possibly corresponds to TRBD1 (5 bases). The germline V and J ends were trimmed by 6 bases and 3 bases, with 24 bases remaining between them. The CDR3 runs 18 residues. The CDR3 sequence is CASSATGPGPPNNQPQHF. CDR3 sequence (DNA): TGTGCCAGCAGCGCTACGGGGCCAGGTCCCCCTAACAATCAGCCCCAGCATTTT.

This clonotype was detected only a few times. The genes are TRBV24-1 and TRBJ2-3, with 8 bases identical to TRBD1. The germline CDR1 and CDR2 sequences are KGHDR and SFDVKD. The CDR3 extends over 15 amino acids. The junction had 6 bases not matched to a gene; V was cut back by 4 bases and J by 4 bases. CDR3 nucleotides: TGTGCCACCAGTGACCGGACAGGGCCCGCAGATACGCAGTATTTT. Translated: CATSDRTGPADTQYF.

This clonotype was recorded a few times. The chain recombines TRBV5-6 with TRBJ2-3; D unresolved. This CDR3 region has 13 residues. The V and J ends lost 3 bases and 7 bases respectively, with 12 bases between them. The germline V gene has CDR1 SGHDT and CDR2 YYEEEE. CDR3 loop: CASSYRTGNTQYF. Here the CDR3 DNA reads TGTGCCAGCAGCTACCGGACGGGTAATACGCAGTATTTT.

The chain couples TRBV7-9 to TRBJ2-7; D is ambiguous. The V and J ends lost 4 bases and 0 bases respectively, with 7 bases between them. The CDR3 runs 13 residues. CDR1 and CDR2 from the germline V gene are SEHNR and FQNEAQ (reference sequence). The CDR3 region has the DNA TGTGCCAGCAGCTATCCTCACTCCTACGAGCAGTACTTC. Protein: CASSYPHSYEQYF.

This clonotype was recorded a few times. V usage is TRBV6-1 and J usage is TRBJ2-3; 9 positions agree with TRBD1. The CDR3 is 15 amino acids. CDR1 and CDR2 from the germline V gene are MNHNS and SASEGT. Unmatched junction bases numbered 2, after V lost 0 bases and J lost 4 bases. DNA of the CDR3: TGTGCCAGCAGTGAAGCGTGGGACAGGGCAGATACGCAGTATTTT. As protein: CASSEAWDRADTQYF.